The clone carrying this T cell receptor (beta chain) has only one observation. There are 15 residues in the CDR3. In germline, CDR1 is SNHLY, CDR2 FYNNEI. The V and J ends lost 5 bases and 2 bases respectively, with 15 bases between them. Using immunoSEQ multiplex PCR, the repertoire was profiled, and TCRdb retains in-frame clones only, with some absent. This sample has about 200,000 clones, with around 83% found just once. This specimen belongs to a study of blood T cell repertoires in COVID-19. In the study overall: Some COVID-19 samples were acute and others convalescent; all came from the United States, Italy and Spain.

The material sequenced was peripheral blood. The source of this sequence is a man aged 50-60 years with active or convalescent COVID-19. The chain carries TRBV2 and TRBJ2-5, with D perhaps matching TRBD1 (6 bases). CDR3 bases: TGTGCCAGCAGTCAAGGGGACACAGGGCAAGAGACCCAGTACTTC. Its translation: CASSQGDTGQETQYF.